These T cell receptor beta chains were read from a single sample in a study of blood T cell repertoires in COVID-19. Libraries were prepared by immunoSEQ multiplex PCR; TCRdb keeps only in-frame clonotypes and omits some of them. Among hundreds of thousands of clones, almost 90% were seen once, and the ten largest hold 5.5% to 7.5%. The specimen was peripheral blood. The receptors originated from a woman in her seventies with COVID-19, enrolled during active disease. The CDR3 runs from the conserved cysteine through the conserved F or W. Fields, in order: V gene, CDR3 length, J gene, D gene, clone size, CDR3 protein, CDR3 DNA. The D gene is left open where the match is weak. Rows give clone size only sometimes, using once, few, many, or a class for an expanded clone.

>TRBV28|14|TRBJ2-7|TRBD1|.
CASTDPGQGYEQYF
TGTGCCAGCACCGACCCGGGACAGGGCTACGAGCAGTACTTC
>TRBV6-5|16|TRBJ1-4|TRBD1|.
CASSYPDRGRDEKLFF
TGTGCCAGCAGTTACCCGGACAGGGGGCGGGATGAAAAACTGTTTTTT
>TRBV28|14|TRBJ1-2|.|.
CASSPPGGRYGYTF
TGTGCCAGCAGTCCCCCGGGGGGGCGATATGGCTACACCTTC
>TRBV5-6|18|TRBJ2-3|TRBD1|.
CASSLLWRDRRSTDTQYF
TGTGCCAGCAGCTTGTTGTGGAGGGACAGGCGAAGCACAGATACGCAGTATTTT
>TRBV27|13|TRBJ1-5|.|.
CASSLNRYQPQHF
TGTGCCAGCAGTTTAAACAGGTATCAGCCCCAGCATTTT
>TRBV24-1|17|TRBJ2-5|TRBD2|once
CATSDLGAGGPQETQYF
TGTGCCACCAGTGATTTAGGGGCGGGGGGCCCTCAAGAGACCCAGTACTTC
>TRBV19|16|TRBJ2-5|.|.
CASSPRNLAGQETQYF
TGTGCCAGTAGCCCCCGGAACTTGGCGGGTCAAGAGACCCAGTACTTC
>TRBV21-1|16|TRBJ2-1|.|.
CASSSRDRGNYNEQFF
TGTGCCAGCAGCTCCCGGGACAGGGGGAACTACAATGAGCAGTTCTTC
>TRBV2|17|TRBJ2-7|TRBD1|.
CASSLIILRDRGYEQYF
TGTGCCAGCAGCCTGATCATTCTGAGGGACAGGGGGTACGAGCAGTACTTC
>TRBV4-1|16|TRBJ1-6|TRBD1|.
CASSQVLTQGESPLHF
TGCGCCAGCAGCCAGGTCCTAACCCAGGGGGAATCACCCCTCCACTTT
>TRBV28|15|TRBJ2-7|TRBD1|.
CASSLMWGQHYEQYF
TGTGCCAGCAGTTTGATGTGGGGACAGCATTACGAGCAGTACTTC
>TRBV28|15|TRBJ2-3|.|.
CASWEPGAGADTQYF
TGTGCCAGCTGGGAACCAGGGGCAGGCGCAGATACGCAGTATTTT
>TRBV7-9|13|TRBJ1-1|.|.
CASSLDGATEAFF
TGTGCCAGCAGCTTAGATGGGGCGACTGAAGCTTTCTTT
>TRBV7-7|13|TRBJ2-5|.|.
CASSFGEQETQYF
TGTGCCAGCAGCTTCGGGGAACAAGAGACCCAGTACTTC
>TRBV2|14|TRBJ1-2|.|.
CASSDGTANYGYTF
TGTGCCAGCAGTGACGGGACTGCTAACTATGGCTACACCTTC
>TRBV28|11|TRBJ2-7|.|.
CASSYQDSTYF
TGTGCCAGCAGCTACCAGGACTCCACGTACTTC
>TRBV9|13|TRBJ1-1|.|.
CASSVSKNTEAFF
TGTGCCAGCAGCGTATCAAAGAACACTGAAGCTTTCTTT
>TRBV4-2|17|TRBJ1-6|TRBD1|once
CASSQGEETGRNSPLHF
TGTGCCAGCAGCCAAGGGGAAGAGACAGGGCGCAATTCACCCCTCCACTTT
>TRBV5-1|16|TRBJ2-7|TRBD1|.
CASSFLTGGSAYEQYF
TGCGCCAGCAGCTTCCTAACAGGGGGGTCCGCCTACGAGCAGTACTTC
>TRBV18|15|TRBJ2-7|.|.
CASSPPGPLAYEQYF
TGTGCCAGCTCACCACCGGGCCCGCTCGCGTACGAGCAGTACTTC
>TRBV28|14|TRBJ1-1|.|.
CASSLPPGGTEAFF
TGTGCCAGCAGTTTACCCCCCGGAGGGACTGAAGCTTTCTTT
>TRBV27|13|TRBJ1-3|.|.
CASSTGPGNTIYF
TGTGCCAGCAGCACAGGGCCCGGAAACACCATATATTTT
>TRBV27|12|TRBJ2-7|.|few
CASSPLSYEQYF
TGTGCCAGCAGTCCCCTCTCCTACGAGCAGTACTTC
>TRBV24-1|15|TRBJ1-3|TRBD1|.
CATSDGQGTGNTIYF
TGTGCCACCAGTGATGGACAGGGAACTGGAAACACCATATATTTT
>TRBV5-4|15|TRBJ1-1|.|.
CASSSRTGGDTEAFF
TGTGCCAGCAGCTCGAGAACGGGGGGGGACACTGAAGCTTTCTTT
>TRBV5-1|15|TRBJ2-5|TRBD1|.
CASSQGQGARETQYF
TGCGCCAGCAGTCAGGGCCAGGGGGCGAGGGAGACCCAGTACTTC
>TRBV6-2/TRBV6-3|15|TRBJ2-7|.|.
CASSHEADTRYEQYF
TGTGCCAGCAGCCACGAGGCAGATACACGTTACGAGCAGTACTTC
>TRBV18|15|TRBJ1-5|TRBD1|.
CASSPTGADDQPQHF
TGTGCCAGCTCGCCAACAGGGGCGGACGATCAGCCCCAGCATTTT
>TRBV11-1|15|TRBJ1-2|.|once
CASSVNGGERGGYTF
TGTGCCAGCAGCGTTAACGGCGGGGAGAGGGGAGGCTACACCTTC
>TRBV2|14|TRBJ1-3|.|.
CASSKGGTGNTIYF
TGTGCCAGCAGTAAAGGAGGGACTGGAAACACCATATATTTT
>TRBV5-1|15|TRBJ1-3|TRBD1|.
CASSGGQGRGDTIYF
TGCGCCAGCAGCGGAGGACAGGGCAGGGGAGACACCATATATTTT
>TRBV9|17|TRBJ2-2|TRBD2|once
CASSVEGGGLNTGELFF
TGTGCCAGCAGCGTAGAGGGCGGGGGGCTTAACACCGGGGAGCTGTTTTTT
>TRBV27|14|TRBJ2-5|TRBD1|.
CASRLQGALETQYF
TGTGCCAGCAGACTCCAGGGGGCCTTGGAGACCCAGTACTTC
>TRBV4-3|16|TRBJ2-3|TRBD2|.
CASSQVVRGGTDTQYF
TGCGCCAGCAGCCAAGTCGTCCGGGGGGGGACAGATACGCAGTATTTT
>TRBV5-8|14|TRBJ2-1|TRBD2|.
CASRSPGGPNEQFF
TGTGCCAGCAGGTCACCGGGGGGGCCGAACGAGCAGTTCTTC
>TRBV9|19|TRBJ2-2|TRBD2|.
CASSVLGLAGGPNTGELFF
TGTGCCAGCAGCGTACTCGGACTAGCGGGGGGGCCGAACACCGGGGAGCTGTTTTTT
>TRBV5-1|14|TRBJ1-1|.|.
CASSLASLNTEAFF
TGCGCCAGCAGCTTGGCCAGTTTGAACACTGAAGCTTTCTTT
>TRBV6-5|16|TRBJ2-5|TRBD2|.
CASSYLASGAQETQYF
TGTGCCAGCAGTTACTTGGCTAGCGGGGCACAAGAGACCCAGTACTTC
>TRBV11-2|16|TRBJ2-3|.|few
CASSRGRGGDTDTQYF
TGTGCCAGCAGCCGCGGTCGAGGGGGAGACACAGATACGCAGTATTTT
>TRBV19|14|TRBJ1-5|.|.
CASSIGQNNQPQHF
TGTGCCAGTAGTATAGGACAGAATAATCAGCCCCAGCATTTT
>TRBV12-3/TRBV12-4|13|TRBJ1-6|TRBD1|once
CASSGTGRSPLHF
TGTGCCAGCAGCGGGACAGGGAGGTCACCCCTCCACTTT
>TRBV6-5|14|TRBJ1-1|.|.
CASSYSRGNTEAFF
TGTGCCAGCAGTTACTCGCGAGGGAACACTGAAGCTTTCTTT
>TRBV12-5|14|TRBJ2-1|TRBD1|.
CASGGQNSYNEQFF
TGTGCTAGTGGGGGACAGAACTCCTACAATGAGCAGTTCTTC
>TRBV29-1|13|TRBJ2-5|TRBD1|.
CSVGQGAGETQYF
TGCAGCGTTGGACAGGGGGCGGGAGAGACCCAGTACTTC
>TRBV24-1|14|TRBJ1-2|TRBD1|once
CATSDTGAGYGYTF
TGTGCCACCAGTGACACAGGGGCGGGCTATGGCTACACCTTC
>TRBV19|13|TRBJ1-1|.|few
CASSTISDTEAFF
TGTGCCAGTAGTACGATCTCGGACACTGAAGCTTTCTTT
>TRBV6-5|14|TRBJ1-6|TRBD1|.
CASIRDSKNSPLHF
TGTGCCAGCATACGGGACAGTAAGAATTCACCCCTCCACTTT
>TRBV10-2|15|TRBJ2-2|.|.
CASRAGHPNTGELFF
TGCGCCAGCAGAGCGGGACACCCTAACACCGGGGAGCTGTTTTTT
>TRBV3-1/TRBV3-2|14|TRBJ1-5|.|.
CASSPQGFNQPQHF
TGTGCCAGCAGCCCACAGGGCTTCAATCAGCCCCAGCATTTT
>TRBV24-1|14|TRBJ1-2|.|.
CATSDSRTSEFYTF
TGTGCCACCAGTGATTCTCGGACATCGGAATTCTACACCTTC
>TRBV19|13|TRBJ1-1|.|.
CASLGMTGAEAFF
TGTGCCAGCCTAGGGATGACGGGGGCTGAAGCTTTCTTT
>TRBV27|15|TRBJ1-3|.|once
CASSLSTGSGNTIYF
TGTGCCAGCAGTTTATCTACAGGGTCCGGAAACACCATATATTTT
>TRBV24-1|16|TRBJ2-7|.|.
CATSDRLPGNLYEQYF
TGTGCCACCAGTGACCGTTTGCCGGGGAACCTCTACGAGCAGTACTTC
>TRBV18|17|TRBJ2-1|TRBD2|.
CASSPITSGGGNNEQFF
TGTGCCAGCTCACCAATAACTAGCGGGGGGGGCAACAATGAGCAGTTCTTC
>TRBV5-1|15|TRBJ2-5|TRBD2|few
CASSSAGTSGETQYF
TGCGCCAGCAGCTCGGCCGGGACTAGCGGGGAGACCCAGTACTTC
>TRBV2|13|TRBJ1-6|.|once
CASRTVANSPLHF
TGTGCCAGCAGAACGGTCGCTAATTCACCCCTCCACTTT
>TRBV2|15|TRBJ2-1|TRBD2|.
CAVRTSGGPNNEQFF
TGTGCCGTACGGACTAGCGGGGGACCAAACAATGAGCAGTTCTTC
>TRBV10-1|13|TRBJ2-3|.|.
CASRDSFTDTQYF
TGCGCCAGCAGGGACAGCTTCACAGATACGCAGTATTTT
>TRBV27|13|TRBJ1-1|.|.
CASSLQGSSEAFF
TGTGCCAGCAGTCTACAGGGATCGTCTGAAGCTTTCTTT